The entry below gives a single TCR beta chain sequence along with its context. Repertoires were generated with immunoSEQ multiplex PCR, while TCRdb's copy carries only in-frame clones and drops some. The sample holds about 120,000 clones, 88% seen once. The record originates from a study of control samples from healthy donors and cancer patients. There are 16 residues in the CDR3. The V and J ends lost 7 bases and 2 bases, in that order; junction bases with no gene match: 13. CDR1 MGHDK and CDR2 SYGVNS come from the germline V gene. V and J are TRBV25-1 and TRBJ1-2; 7 bases line up with TRBD1. This TCR was recovered from a woman in her 70s in good health. Sequencing was performed on blood. The CDR3 loop is CASTPNTGTANYGYTF. CDR3 nucleotides: TGTGCCAGCACCCCGAACACCGGGACAGCGAACTATGGCTACACCTTC.